This T cell receptor beta chain derives from a study of CD8+ T cells in alopecia areata. Study overall: Treated patients were given 5 to 10 mg oral tofacitinib twice daily. Study results and limitations: Tofacitinib significantly brought down scalp clonality and expanded CD8+ clones among top 100.

Treatment: oral pan-JAK inhibitor, 5-10 mg twice daily. CDR3 size: 14 residues. Germline CDR1 LNHNV, CDR2 YYDKDF (reference sequence). V was clipped by 3 bases and J by 6 bases, with 14 bases between them. Turning to this clone: Its target is unknown.

As the sequencing template, cDNA was produced by extracting RNA and reverse transcribing it. The data were produced by immunoSEQ multiplex PCR, yet TCRdb's version contains in-frame clones alone and is incomplete. The repertoire holds about 150,000 clones, with less than 70% as singletons. The clonotype comes from a human donor with alopecia areata. V usage is TRBV15 and J usage is TRBJ1-2; D possibly corresponds to TRBD1 (6 bases). The sequences come from CD4+ T cells sorted from blood, collected at week 4, from a patient treated with tofacitinib. As DNA, the CDR3 is TGTGCCACCAGCAGGTCTAGGACAGAAAATGGCTACACCTTC. It specifies CATSRSRTENGYTF.